Detailed here is one T cell receptor beta chain. Samples came from patients with localized non-small cell lung adenocarcinoma. TCRdb used MiXCR to reprocess the PCR reads, holding one entry per CDR3 protein. The sample lists thousands of distinct CDR3 sequences, nearly 55% occurring once. This sample stems from a study of CD4 and CD8 cells across lung adenocarcinoma regions. The material sequenced was CD8+ T cells from the center of a lung tumor. The source of this sequence is a female donor with lung adenocarcinoma. The CD4 and CD8 labels of this study may be unreliable.

The CDR3 sequence is CASILWNRVSGTYEQFF. Here the CDR3 DNA reads TGTGCCAGCATCCTTTGGAACAGGGTCTCGGGGACCTACGAGCAGTTCTTC. The chain uses TRBV6-1 and TRBJ2-1; TRBD1 is a possible D gene (6 bases). V was clipped by 7 bases and J by 10 bases, with 29 bases between them. The V gene's germline CDR1 is MNHNS and CDR2 SASEGT. This CDR3 region has 17 residues.